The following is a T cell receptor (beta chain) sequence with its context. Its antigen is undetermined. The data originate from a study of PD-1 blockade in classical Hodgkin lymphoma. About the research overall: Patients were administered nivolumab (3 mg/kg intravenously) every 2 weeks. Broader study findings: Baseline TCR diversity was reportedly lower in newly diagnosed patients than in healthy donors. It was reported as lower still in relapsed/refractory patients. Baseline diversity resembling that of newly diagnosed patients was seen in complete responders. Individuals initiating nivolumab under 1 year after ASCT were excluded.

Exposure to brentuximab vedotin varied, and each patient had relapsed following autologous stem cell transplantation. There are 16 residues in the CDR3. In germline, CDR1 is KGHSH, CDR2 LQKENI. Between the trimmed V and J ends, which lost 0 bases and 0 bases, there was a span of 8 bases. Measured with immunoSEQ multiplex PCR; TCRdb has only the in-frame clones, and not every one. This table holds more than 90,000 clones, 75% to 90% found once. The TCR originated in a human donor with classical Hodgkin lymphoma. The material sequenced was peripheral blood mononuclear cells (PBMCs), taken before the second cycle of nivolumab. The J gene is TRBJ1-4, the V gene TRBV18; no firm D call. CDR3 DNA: TGTGCCAGCTCACCACCGGCTCGAGCAACTAATGAAAAACTGTTTTTT. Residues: CASSPPARATNEKLFF. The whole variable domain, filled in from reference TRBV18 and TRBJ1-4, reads NAGVMQNPRHLVRRRGQEARLRCSPMKGHSHVYWYRQLPEEGLKFMVYLQKENIIDESGMPKERFSAEFPKEGPSILRIQQVVRGDSAAYFCASSPPARATNEKLFFGSGTQLSVL.